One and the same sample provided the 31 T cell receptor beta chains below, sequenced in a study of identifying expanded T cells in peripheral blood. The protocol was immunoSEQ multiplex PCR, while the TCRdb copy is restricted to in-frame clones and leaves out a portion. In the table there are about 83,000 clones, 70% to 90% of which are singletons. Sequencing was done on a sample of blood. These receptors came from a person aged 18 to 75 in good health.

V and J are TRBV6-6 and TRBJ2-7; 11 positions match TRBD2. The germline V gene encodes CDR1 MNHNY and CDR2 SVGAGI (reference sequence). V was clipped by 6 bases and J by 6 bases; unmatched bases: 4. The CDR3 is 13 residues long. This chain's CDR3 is CASSPSGGFEQYF. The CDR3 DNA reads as TGTGCCAGCAGCCCTAGCGGGGGGTTCGAGCAGTACTTC.

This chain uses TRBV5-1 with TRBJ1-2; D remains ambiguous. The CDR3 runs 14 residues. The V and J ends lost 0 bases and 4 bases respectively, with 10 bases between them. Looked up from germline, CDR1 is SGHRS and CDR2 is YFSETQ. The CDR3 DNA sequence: TGCGCCAGCAGCTTGGAGTCCTCTCTCTATGGCTACACCTTC. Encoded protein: CASSLESSLYGYTF.

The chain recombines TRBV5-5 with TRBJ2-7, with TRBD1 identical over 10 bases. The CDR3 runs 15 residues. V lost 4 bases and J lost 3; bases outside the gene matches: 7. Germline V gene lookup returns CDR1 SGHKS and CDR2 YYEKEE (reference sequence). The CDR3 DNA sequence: TGTGCCAGCAGCCCCGGGACAGGGGAAATCTACGAGCAGTACTTC. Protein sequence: CASSPGTGEIYEQYF.

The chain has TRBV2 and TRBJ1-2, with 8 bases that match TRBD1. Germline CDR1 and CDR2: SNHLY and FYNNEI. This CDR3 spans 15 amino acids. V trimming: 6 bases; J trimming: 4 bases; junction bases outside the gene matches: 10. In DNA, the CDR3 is TGTGCCAGCAGACAGGGGGATGTGGGGAGCTATGGCTACACCTTC. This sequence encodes CASRQGDVGSYGYTF.

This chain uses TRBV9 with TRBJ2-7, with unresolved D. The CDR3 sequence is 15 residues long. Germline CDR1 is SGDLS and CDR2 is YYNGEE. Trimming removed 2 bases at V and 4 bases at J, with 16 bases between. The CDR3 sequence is CASSVTATPNYEQYF. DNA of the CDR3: TGTGCCAGCAGCGTGACCGCAACACCCAATTACGAGCAGTACTTC. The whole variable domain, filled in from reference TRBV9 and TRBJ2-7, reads DSGVTQTPKHLITATGQRVTLRCSPRSGDLSVYWYQQSLDQGLQFLIQYYNGEERAKGNILERFSAQQFPDLHSELNLSSLELGDSALYFCASSVTATPNYEQYFGPGTRLTVT.

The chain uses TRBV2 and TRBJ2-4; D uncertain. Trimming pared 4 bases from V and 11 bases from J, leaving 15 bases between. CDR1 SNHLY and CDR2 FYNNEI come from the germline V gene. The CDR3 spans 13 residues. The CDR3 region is CASSATPNSVQYF. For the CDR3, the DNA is TGTGCCAGCAGTGCTACCCCGAATTCGGTTCAGTACTTC.

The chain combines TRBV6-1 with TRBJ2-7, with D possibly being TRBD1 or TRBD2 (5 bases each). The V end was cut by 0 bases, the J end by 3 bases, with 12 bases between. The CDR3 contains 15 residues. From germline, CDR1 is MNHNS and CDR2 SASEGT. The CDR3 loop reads CASSEAGTALYEQYF. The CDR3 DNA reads TGTGCCAGCAGTGAAGCCGGGACGGCCCTCTACGAGCAGTACTTC.

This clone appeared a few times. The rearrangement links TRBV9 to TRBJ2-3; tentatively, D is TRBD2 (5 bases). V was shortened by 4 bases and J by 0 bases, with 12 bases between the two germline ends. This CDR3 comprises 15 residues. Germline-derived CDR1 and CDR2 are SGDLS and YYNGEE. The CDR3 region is CASSHTRTSTDTQYF. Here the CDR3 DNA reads TGTGCCAGCAGCCATACTCGGACTAGCACAGATACGCAGTATTTT.

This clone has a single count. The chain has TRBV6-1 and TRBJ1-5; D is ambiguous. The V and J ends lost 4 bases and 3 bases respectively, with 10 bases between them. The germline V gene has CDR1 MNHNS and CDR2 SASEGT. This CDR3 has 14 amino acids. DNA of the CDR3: TGTGCCAGCAGTGCACAGTCTCCCAATCAGCCCCAGCATTTT. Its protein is CASSAQSPNQPQHF.

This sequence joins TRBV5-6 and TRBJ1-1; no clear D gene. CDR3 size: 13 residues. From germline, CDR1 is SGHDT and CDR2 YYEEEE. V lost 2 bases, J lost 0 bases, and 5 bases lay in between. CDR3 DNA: TGTGCCAGCAGCTTCGGGCTGAACACTGAAGCTTTCTTT. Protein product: CASSFGLNTEAFF.

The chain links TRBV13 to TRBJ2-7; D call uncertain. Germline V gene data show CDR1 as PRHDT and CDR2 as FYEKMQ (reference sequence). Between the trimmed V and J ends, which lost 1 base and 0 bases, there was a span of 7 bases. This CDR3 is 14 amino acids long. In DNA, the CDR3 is TGTGCCAGCAGCTTAGACGGTTTCTCCTACGAGCAGTACTTC. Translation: CASSLDGFSYEQYF.

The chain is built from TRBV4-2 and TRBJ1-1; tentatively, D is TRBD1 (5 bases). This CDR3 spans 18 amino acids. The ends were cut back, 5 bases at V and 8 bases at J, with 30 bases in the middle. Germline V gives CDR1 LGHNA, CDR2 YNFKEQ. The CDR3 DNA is TGTGCCAGCAGCTATAAGGAGGGGACGGAGGTCTGGCAACCGGAAGCTTTCTTT. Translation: CASSYKEGTEVWQPEAFF.

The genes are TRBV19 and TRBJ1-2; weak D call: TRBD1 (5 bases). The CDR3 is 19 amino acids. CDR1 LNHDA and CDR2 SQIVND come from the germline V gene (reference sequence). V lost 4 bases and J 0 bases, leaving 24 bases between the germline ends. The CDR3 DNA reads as TGTGCCAGTAGTACCCTCCCGGGACGGTTCGGGTATGCTAACTATGGCTACACCTTC. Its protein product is CASSTLPGRFGYANYGYTF.

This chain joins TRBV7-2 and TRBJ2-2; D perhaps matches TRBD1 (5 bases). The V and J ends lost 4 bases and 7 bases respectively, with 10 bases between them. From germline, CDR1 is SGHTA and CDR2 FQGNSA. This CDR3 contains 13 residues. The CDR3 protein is CASSSQVIGELFF. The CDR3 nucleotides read TGTGCCAGCAGCTCACAGGTGATCGGGGAGCTGTTTTTT.

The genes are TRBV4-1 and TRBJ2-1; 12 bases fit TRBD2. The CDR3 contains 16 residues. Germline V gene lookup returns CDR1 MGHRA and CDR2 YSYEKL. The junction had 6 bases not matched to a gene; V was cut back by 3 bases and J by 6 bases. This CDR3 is CASSHLLAGGLNEQFF. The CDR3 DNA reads TGCGCCAGCAGCCACCTTCTAGCGGGGGGGCTCAATGAGCAGTTCTTC.

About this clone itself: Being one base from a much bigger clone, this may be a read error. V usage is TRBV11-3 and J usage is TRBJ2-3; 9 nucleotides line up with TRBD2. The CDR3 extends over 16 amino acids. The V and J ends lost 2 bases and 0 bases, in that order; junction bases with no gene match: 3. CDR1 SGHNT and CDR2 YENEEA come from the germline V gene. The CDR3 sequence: CASSLRLAASTDTQYF. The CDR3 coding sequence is TGTGCCAGCAGCTTAAGACTAGCGGCTAGCACAGATACGCAGTATTTT.

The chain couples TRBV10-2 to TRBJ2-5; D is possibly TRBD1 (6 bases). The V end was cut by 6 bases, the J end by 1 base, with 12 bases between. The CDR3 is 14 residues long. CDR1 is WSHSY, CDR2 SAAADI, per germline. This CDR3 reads CASSAGDIQETQYF. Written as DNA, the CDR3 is TGCGCCAGCAGCGCAGGGGATATCCAAGAGACCCAGTACTTC.

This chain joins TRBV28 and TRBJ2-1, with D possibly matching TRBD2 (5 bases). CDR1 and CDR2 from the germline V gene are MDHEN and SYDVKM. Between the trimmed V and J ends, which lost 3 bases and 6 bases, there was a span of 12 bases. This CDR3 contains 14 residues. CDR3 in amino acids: CASSFPGRGNEQFF. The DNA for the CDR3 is TGTGCCAGCAGTTTTCCGGGAAGAGGCAATGAGCAGTTCTTC.

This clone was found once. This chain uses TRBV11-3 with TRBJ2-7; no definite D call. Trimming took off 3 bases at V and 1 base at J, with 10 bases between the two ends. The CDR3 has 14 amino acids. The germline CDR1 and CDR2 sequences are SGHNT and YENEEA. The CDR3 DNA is TGTGCCAGCAGCTTCGTGGGGTGGTCCTACGAGCAGTACTTC. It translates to CASSFVGWSYEQYF.

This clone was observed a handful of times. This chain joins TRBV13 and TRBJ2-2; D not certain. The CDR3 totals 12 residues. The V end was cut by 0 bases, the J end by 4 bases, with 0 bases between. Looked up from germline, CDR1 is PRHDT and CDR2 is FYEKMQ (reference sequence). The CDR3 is CASSLGTGELFF. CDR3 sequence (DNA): TGTGCCAGCAGCTTAGGCACCGGGGAGCTGTTTTTT.

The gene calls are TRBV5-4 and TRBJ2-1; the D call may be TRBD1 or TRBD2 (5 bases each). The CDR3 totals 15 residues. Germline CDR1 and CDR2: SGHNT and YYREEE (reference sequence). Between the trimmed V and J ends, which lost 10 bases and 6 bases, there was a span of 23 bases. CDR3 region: CAASSPQGLFNEQFF. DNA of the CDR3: TGTGCCGCTAGCTCCCCCCAGGGCCTCTTCAATGAGCAGTTCTTC.

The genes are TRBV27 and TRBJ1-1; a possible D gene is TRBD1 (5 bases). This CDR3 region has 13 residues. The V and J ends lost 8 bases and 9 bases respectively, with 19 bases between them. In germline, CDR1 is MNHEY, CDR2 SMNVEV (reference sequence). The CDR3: CASRTLRDVKAFF. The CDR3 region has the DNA TGTGCCAGCCGCACCCTCCGGGACGTTAAAGCTTTCTTT.

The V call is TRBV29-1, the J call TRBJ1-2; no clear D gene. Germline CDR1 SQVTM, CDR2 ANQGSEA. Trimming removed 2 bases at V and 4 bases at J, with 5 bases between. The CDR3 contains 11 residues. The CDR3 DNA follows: TGCAGCGTTGAACGGGCCTATGGCTACACCTTC. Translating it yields CSVERAYGYTF.

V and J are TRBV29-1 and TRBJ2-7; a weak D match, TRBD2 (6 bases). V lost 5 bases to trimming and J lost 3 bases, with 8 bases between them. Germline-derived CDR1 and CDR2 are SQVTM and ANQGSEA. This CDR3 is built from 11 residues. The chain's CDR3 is CSVRGIYEQYF. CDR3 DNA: TGCAGCGTTCGGGGGATCTACGAGCAGTACTTC.

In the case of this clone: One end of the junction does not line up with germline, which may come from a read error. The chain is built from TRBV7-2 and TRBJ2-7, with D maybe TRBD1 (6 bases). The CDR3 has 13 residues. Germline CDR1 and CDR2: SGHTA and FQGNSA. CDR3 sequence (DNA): TGTGCCAGCGGCACCGGACAGACCTACGAGCTGTACTTC. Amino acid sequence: CASGTGQTYELYF.

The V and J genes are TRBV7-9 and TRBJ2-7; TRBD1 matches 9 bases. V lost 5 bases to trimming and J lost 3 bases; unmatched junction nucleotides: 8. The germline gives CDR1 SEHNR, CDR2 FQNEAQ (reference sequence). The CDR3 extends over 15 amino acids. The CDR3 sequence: CASSTGQGIFYEQYF. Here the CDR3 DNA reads TGTGCCAGCAGCACAGGACAGGGGATATTCTACGAGCAGTACTTC.

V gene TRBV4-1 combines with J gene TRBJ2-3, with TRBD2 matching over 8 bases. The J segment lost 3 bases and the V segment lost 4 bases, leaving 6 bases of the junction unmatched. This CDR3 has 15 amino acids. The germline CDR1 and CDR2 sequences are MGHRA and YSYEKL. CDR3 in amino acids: CASSLLLAGTDTQYF. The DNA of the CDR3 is TGCGCCAGCAGCCTCCTCCTAGCGGGTACAGATACGCAGTATTTT.

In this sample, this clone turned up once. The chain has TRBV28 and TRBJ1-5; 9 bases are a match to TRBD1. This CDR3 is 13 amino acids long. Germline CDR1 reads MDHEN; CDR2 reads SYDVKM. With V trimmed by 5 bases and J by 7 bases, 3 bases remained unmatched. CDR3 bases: TGTGCCAGCAGTAACAGGGGGCCCCAGCCCCAGCATTTT. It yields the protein CASSNRGPQPQHF.

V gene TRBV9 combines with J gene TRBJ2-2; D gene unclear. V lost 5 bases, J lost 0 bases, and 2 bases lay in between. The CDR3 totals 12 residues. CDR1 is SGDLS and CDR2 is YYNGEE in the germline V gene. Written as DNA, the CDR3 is TGTGCCAGCAGTACGAACACCGGGGAGCTGTTTTTT. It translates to CASSTNTGELFF.

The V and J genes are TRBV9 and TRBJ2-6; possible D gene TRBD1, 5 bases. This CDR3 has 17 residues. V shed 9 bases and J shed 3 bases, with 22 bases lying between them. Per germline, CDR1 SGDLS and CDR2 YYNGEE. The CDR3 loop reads CATSGKTGSDGANVLTF. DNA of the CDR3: TGTGCCACAAGTGGCAAAACAGGCTCCGATGGGGCCAACGTCCTGACTTTC.

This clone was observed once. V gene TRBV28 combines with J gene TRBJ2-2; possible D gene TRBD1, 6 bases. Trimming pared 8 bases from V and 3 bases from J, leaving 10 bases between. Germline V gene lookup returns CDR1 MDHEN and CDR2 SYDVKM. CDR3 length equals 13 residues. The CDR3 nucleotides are TGTGCCAGCCTCAACAGGGACACCGGGGAGCTGTTTTTT. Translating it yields CASLNRDTGELFF.